This T cell receptor beta chain was sequenced in a study of CD8 T cells in Susac syndrome. Random hexamers primed reverse transcription of about 0.5 to 1 ug RNA. Across 54 Vbeta and 13 Jbeta, immunoSEQ multiplex PCR amplified TCR beta CDR3. TCRdb redid the calling of the immunoSEQ multiplex PCR reads with MiXCR, one entry per CDR3 protein. The repertoire holds more than 200,000 distinct CDR3 sequences, with 93% as singletons. Sequencing of TCR beta, carried out with a high-throughput approach, was applied to CD8+ and CD4+ T cells from the blood. The multiple sclerosis controls comprised treatment-naive patients whose relapsing-remitting disease was stable or active. Negative isolation yielded CD4+ and CD8+ T cells, and FACS enriched TEMRA cells. From germline, CDR1 is MDHEN and CDR2 SYDVKM. The CDR3 sequence is 14 residues long. The V end was cut by 3 bases, the J end by 5 bases, with 13 bases between.

The V gene is TRBV28, the J gene TRBJ1-1; maybe TRBD1 (5 bases). The sequence derives from a human donor with multiple sclerosis. The source material was CD4+ T cells from PBMCs. The CDR3 reads CASSLAREVTEAFF. The CDR3 bases are TGTGCCAGCAGTTTGGCCAGGGAGGTGACTGAAGCTTTCTTT.